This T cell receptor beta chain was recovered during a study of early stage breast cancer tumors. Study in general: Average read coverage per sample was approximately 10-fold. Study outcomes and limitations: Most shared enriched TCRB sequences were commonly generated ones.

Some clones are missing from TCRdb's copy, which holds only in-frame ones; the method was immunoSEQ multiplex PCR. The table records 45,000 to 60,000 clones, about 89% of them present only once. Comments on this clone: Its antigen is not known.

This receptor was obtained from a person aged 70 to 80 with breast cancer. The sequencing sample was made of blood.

The CDR3 is CSVLTSGGVDEQFF. The CDR3 nucleotides are TGCAGCGTCCTGACTAGCGGGGGGGTGGATGAGCAGTTCTTC. This rearrangement joins TRBV29-1 to TRBJ2-1, with TRBD2 matching over 14 bases. The CDR3 spans 14 residues. After removal of 6 bases from V and 8 bases from J, the junction contained 6 bases not matched to a gene. Germline CDR1 is SQVTM and CDR2 is ANQGSEA.